Sequencing of this TCR beta chain was carried out in a study of blood T cells in healthy people across ages. Points from the study as a whole: No conclusive comparison of naive versus antigen-experienced cells was possible with unsorted PBMCs. Higher diversity, along with more naive CD4+ cells, distinguished long-lived donors from aged donors. With donor CMV status unknown, expanded clonotype changes were possibly confounded.

Comment on this clonotype: The target antigen is unknown.

It was with a sample-barcoded 5' primer and a J-beta primer mix that a second PCR of about 6 to 12 cycles was run. Each TCR beta cDNA got a 12-nucleotide random molecular identifier. From the 5' RACE reads, TCRdb called clonotypes with MiXCR, one entry per CDR3 protein. This table holds around 800,000 distinct CDR3 sequences, 60% to 80% found once. The specimen was blood. This sequence was found in a young man in good health.

The CDR3 bases are TGTGCCAGCAACCGGGACAGGGAAGAAAAACTGTTTTTT. It codes for CASNRDREEKLFF. This chain joins TRBV6-2 or TRBV6-3 and TRBJ1-4; the match to TRBD1 covers 9 bases. Germline CDR1 is MNHEY and CDR2 is SVGEGT. V shed 7 bases and J 8 bases; nucleotides not matched to a gene: 5. The CDR3 sequence is 13 residues long.